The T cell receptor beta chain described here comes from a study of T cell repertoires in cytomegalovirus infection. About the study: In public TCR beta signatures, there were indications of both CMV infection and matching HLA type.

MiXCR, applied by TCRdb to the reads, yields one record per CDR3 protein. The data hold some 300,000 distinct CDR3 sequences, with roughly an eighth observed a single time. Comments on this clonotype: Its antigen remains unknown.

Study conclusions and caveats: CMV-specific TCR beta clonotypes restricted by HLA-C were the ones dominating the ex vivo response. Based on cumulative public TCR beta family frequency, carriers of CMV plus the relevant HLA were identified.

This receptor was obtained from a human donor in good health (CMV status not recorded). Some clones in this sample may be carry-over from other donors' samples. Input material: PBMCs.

In nucleotides, the CDR3 is TGTGCCAGCAGTCTGAGCGGACTCATGTACGAGCAGTACTTC. Translation gives CASSLSGLMYEQYF. V usage is TRBV6-2 or TRBV6-3 and J usage is TRBJ2-7, with D perhaps matching TRBD2 (5 bases). This CDR3 comprises 14 residues. Deletions cut 5 bases from V and 4 bases from J, with 15 bases between. Germline CDR1 is MNHEY and CDR2 is SVGEGT.